This record looks at one TCR beta chain sequence and its context. These data originate in a study of CD8 T cells in Susac syndrome. Both CD4+ and CD8+ T cells were negatively isolated, and TEMRA cells underwent FACS enrichment. An amount of RNA that ranged from roughly 0.45 to 1 ug was reverse transcribed with random hexamers. Via MiXCR, TCRdb re-called the immunoSEQ multiplex PCR reads, giving one row per CDR3 protein. The sample holds 45,000 or so distinct CDR3 sequences, 90% to 95% seen once. Germline-derived CDR1 and CDR2 are DFQATT and SNEGSKA (reference sequence). V lost 6 bases to trimming and J lost 3 bases, with 11 bases between them. There are 13 residues in the CDR3.

The rearrangement uses TRBV20-1 and TRBJ2-2; a possible D gene is TRBD2 (6 bases). Sequenced material: CD8+ T cells from PBMCs. The TCR comes from a human donor in good health. The DNA of the CDR3 is TGCAGTGCCAGAACGGGGGACACCGGGGAGCTGTTTTTT. It specifies CSARTGDTGELFF.